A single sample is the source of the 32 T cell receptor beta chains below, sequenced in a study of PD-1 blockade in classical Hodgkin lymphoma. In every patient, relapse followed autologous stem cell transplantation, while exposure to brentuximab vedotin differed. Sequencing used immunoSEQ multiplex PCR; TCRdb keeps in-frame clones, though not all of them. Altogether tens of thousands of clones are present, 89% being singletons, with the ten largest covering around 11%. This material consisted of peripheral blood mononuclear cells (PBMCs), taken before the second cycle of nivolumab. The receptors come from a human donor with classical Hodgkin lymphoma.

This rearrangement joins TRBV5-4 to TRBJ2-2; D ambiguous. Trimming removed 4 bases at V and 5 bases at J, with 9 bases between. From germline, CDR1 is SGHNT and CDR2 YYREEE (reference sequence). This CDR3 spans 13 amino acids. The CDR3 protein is CASSTIGTGELFF. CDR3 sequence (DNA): TGTGCCAGCAGCACCATAGGAACCGGGGAGCTGTTTTTT.

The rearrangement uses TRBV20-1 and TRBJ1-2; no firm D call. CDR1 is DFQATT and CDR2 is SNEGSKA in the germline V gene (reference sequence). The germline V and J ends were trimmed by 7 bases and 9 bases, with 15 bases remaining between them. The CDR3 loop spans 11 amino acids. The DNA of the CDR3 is TGCAGTGAGTCCCTCAACGCCCGCTACACCTTC. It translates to CSESLNARYTF.

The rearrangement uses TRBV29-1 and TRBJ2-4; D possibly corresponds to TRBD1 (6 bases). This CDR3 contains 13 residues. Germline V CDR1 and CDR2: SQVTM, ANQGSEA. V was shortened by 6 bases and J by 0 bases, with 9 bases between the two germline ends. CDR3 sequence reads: CSVGQTAKNIQYF. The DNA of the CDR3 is TGCAGCGTCGGACAGACAGCCAAAAACATTCAGTACTTC.

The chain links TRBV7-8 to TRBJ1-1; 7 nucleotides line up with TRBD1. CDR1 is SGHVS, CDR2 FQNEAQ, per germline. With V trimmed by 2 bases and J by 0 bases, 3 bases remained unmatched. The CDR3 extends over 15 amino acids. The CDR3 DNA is TGTGCCAGCAGCTTAACGGACAGGTTGAACACTGAAGCTTTCTTT. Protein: CASSLTDRLNTEAFF. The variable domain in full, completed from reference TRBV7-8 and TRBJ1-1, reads GAGVSQSPRYKVAKRGQDVALRCDPISGHVSLFWYQQALGQGPEFLTYFQNEAQLDKSGLPSDRFFAERPEGSVSTLKIQRTQQEDSAVYLCASSLTDRLNTEAFFGQGTRLTVV.

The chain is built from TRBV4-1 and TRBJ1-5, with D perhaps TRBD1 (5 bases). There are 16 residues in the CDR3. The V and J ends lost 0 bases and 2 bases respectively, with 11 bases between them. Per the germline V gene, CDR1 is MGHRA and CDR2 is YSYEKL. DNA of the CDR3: TGCGCCAGCAGCCAAGAATCCGCGGGGGGCAATCAGCCCCAGCATTTT. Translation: CASSQESAGGNQPQHF.

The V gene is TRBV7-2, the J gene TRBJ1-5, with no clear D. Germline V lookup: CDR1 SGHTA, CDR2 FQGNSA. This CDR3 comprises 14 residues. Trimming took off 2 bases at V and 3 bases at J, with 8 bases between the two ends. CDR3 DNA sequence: TGTGCCAGCAGCTTACTATATAACAATCAGCCCCAGCATTTT. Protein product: CASSLLYNNQPQHF.

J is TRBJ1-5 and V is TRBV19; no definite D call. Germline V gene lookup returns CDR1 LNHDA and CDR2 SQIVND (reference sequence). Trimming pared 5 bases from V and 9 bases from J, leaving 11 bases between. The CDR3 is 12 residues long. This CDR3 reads CASSEKAAPQHF. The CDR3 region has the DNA TGTGCCAGTAGTGAAAAGGCAGCGCCCCAGCATTTT.

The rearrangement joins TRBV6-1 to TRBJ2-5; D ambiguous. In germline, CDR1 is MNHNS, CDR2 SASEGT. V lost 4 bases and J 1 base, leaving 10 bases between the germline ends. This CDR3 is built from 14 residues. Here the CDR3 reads CASSGPVLQETQYF. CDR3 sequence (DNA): TGTGCCAGCAGTGGCCCGGTACTCCAAGAGACCCAGTACTTC.

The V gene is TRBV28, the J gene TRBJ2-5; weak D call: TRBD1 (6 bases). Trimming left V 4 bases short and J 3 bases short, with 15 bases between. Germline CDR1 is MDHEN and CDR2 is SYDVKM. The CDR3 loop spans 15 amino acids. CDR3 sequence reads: CASSSRDTEEETQYF. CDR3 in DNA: TGTGCCAGCAGTTCCCGGGACACGGAGGAAGAGACCCAGTACTTC.

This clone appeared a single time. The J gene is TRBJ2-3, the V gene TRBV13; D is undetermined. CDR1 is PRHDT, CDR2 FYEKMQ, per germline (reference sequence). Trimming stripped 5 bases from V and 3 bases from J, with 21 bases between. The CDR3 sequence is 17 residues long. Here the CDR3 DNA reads TGTGCCAGCAGCCCTACCCTAGGGATCATGTATACAGATACGCAGTATTTT. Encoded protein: CASSPTLGIMYTDTQYF.

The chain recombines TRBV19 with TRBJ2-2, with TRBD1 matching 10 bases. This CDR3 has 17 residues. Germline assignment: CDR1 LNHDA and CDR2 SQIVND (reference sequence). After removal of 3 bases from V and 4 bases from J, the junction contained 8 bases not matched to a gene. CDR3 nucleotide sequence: TGTGCCAGTAGTATCCTCCCGGGACAGGGGAGCACCGGGGAGCTGTTTTTT. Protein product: CASSILPGQGSTGELFF.

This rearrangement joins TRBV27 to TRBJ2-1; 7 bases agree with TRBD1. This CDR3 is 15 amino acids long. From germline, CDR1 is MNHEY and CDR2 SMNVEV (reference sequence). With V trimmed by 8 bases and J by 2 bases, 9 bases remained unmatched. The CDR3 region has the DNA TGTGCCAGCCAGCCTTGGGACAGTACCTACAATGAGCAGTTCTTC. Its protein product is CASQPWDSTYNEQFF.

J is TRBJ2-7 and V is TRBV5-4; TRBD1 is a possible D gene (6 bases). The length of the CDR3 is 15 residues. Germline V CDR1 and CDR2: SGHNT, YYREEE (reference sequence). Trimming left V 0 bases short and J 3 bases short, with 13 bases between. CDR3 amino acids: CASSLAPGEFYEQYF. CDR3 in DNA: TGTGCCAGCAGCTTGGCGCCAGGGGAATTCTACGAGCAGTACTTC.

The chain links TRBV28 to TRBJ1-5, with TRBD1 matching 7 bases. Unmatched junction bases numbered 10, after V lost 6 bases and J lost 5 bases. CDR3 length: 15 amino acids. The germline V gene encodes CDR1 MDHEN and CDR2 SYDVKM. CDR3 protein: CASSPTGFQYQPQHF. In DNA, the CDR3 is TGTGCCAGCAGCCCGACAGGGTTTCAGTATCAGCCCCAGCATTTT.

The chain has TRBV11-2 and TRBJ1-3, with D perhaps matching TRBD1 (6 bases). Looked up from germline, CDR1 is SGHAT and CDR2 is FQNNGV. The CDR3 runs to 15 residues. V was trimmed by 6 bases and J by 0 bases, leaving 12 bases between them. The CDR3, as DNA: TGTGCCAGCAGTATACGGGGGCCCTCTGGAAACACCATATATTTT. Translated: CASSIRGPSGNTIYF.

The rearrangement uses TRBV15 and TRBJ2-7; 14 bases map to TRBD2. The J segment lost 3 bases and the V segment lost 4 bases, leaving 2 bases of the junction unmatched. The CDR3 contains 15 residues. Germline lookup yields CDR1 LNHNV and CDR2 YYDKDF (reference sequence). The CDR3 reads CATSKGLAGDYEQYF. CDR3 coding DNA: TGTGCCACCAGCAAGGGACTAGCGGGAGACTACGAGCAGTACTTC. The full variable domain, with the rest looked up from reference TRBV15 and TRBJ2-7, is DAMVIQNPRYQVTQFGKPVTLSCSQTLNHNVMYWYQQKSSQAPKLLFHYYDKDFNNEADTPDNFQSRRPNTSFCFLDIRSPGLGDTAMYLCATSKGLAGDYEQYFGPGTRLTVT.

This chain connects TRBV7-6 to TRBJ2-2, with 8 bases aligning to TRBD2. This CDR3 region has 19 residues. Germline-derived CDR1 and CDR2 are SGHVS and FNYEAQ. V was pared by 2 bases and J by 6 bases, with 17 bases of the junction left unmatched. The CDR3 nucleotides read TGTGCCAGCAGCTTAATAATGAGGAGGTCGACGGGAGGGCCCGGGGAGCTGTTTTTT. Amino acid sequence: CASSLIMRRSTGGPGELFF.

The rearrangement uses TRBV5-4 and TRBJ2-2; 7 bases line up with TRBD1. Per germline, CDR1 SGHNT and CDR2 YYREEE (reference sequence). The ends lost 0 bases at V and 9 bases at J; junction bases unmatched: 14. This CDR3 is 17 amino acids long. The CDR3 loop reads CASSLVEPQGPPWELFF. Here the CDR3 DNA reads TGTGCCAGCAGCTTGGTCGAACCACAGGGGCCCCCCTGGGAGCTGTTTTTT.

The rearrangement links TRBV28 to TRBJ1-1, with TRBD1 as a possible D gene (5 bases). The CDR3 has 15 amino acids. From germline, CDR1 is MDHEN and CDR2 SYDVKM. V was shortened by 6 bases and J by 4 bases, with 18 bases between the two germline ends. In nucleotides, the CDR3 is TGTGCCAGCAGCCCCTCCCCGGGGACGAGCACTGAAGCTTTCTTT. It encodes CASSPSPGTSTEAFF.

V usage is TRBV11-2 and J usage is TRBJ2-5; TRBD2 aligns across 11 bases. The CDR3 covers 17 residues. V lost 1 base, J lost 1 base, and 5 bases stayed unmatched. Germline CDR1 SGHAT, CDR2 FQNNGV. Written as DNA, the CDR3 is TGTGCCAGCAGCTTAGCCCCCGGGACTAGCGGCCAAGAGACCCAGTACTTC. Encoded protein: CASSLAPGTSGQETQYF. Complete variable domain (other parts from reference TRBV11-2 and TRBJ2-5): EAGVAQSPRYKIIEKRQSVAFWCNPISGHATLYWYQQILGQGPKLLIQFQNNGVVDDSQLPKDRFSAERLKGVDSTLKIQPAKLEDSAVYLCASSLAPGTSGQETQYFGPGTRLLVL.

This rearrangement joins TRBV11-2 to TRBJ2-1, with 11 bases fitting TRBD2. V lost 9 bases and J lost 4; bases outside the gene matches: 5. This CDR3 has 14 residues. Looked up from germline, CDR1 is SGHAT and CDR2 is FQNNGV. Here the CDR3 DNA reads TGTGCCAGTTCGGGACTAGCGGATTACAATGAGCAGTTCTTC. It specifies CASSGLADYNEQFF.

The CDR3 sequence: CSVGPDSGFSGANVLTF. CDR3 sequence (DNA): TGCAGCGTTGGGCCGGACAGCGGATTCTCTGGGGCCAACGTCCTGACTTTC. V usage is TRBV29-1 and J usage is TRBJ2-6; a weak D match, TRBD1 (6 bases). CDR3 size: 17 residues. Germline V gene data show CDR1 as SQVTM and CDR2 as ANQGSEA. The V end lost 4 bases, the J end lost 0 bases, and 16 bases lay between the germline ends.

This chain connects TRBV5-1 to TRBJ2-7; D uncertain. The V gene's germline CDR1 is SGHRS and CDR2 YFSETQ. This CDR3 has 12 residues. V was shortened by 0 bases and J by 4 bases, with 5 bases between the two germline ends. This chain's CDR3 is CASSLVAYEQYF. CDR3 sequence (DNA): TGCGCCAGCAGCTTGGTGGCATACGAGCAGTACTTC.

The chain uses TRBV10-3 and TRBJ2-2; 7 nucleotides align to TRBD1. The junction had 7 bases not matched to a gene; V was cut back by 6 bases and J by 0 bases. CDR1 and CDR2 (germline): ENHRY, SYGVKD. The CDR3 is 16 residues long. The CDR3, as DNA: TGTGCCATCAGGGGGGACAGAGCAACGAACACCGGGGAGCTGTTTTTT. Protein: CAIRGDRATNTGELFF.

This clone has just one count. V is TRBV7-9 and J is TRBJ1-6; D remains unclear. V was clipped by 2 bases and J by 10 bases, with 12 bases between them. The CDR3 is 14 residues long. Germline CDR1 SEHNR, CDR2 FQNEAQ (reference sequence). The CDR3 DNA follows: TGTGCCAGCAGCTTAACGTCGCAGGTATCACCCCTCCACTTT. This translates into CASSLTSQVSPLHF.

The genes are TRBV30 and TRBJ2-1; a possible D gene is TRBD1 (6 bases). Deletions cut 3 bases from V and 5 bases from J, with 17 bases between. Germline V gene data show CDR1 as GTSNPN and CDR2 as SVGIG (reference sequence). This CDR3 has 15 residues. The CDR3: CAWRGRDKLNNEQFF. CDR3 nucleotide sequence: TGTGCCTGGAGGGGCCGGGACAAACTAAACAATGAGCAGTTCTTC. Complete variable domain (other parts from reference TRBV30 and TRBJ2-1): SQTIHQWPATLVQPVGSPLSLECTVEGTSNPNLYWYRQAAGRGLQLLFYSVGIGQISSEVPQNLSASRPQDRQFILSSKKLLLSDSGFYLCAWRGRDKLNNEQFFGPGTRLTVL.

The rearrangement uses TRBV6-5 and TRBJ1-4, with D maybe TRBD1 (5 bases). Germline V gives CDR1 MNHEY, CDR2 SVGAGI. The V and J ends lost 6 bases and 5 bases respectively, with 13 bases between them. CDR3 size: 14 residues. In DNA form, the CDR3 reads TGTGCCAGCAGGGACGGGGGAAGGAATGAAAAACTGTTTTTT. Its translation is CASRDGGRNEKLFF.

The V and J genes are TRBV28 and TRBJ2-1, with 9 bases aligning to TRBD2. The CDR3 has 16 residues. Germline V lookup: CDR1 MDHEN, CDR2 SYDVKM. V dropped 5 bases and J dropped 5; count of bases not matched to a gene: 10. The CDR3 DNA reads TGTGCCAGCAGTACCGGACGACTAGCGGCTAACAATGAGCAGTTCTTC. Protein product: CASSTGRLAANNEQFF.

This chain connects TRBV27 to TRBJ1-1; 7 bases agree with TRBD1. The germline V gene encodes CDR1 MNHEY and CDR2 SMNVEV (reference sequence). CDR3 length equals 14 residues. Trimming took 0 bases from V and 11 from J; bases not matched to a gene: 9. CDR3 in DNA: TGTGCCAGCAGTTTATCAGGGGCAGGGGGTTTGGCTTTCTTT. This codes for CASSLSGAGGLAFF.

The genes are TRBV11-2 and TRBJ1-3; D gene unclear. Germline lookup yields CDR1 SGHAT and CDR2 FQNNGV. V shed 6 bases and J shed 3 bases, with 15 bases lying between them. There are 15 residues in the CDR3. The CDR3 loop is CASRNLYDDGNTIYF. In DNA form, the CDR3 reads TGTGCCAGCAGAAACCTCTACGACGATGGAAACACCATATATTTT. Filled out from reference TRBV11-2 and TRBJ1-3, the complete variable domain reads EAGVAQSPRYKIIEKRQSVAFWCNPISGHATLYWYQQILGQGPKLLIQFQNNGVVDDSQLPKDRFSAERLKGVDSTLKIQPAKLEDSAVYLCASRNLYDDGNTIYFGEGSWLTVV.

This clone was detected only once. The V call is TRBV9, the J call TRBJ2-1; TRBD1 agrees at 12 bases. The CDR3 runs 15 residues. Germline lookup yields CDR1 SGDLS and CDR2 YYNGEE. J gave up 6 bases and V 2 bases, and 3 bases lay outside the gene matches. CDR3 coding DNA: TGTGCCAGCAGCGTGGGACAGGGGGCCCCCAATGAGCAGTTCTTC. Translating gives CASSVGQGAPNEQFF. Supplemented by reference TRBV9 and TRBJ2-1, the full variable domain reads DSGVTQTPKHLITATGQRVTLRCSPRSGDLSVYWYQQSLDQGLQFLIQYYNGEERAKGNILERFSAQQFPDLHSELNLSSLELGDSALYFCASSVGQGAPNEQFFGPGTRLTVL.

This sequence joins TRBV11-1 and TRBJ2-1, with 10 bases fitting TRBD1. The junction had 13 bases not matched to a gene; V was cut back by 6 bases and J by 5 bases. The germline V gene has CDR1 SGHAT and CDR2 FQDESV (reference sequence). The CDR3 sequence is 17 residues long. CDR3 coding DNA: TGTGCCAGCAGATCTGAGCGGGGGACAGGGGTACACAATGAGCAGTTCTTC. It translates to CASRSERGTGVHNEQFF. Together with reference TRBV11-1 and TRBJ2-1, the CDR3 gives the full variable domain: EAEVAQSPRYKITEKSQAVAFWCDPISGHATLYWYRQILGQGPELLVQFQDESVVDDSQLPKDRFSAERLKGVDSTLKIQPAELGDSAMYLCASRSERGTGVHNEQFFGPGTRLTVL.